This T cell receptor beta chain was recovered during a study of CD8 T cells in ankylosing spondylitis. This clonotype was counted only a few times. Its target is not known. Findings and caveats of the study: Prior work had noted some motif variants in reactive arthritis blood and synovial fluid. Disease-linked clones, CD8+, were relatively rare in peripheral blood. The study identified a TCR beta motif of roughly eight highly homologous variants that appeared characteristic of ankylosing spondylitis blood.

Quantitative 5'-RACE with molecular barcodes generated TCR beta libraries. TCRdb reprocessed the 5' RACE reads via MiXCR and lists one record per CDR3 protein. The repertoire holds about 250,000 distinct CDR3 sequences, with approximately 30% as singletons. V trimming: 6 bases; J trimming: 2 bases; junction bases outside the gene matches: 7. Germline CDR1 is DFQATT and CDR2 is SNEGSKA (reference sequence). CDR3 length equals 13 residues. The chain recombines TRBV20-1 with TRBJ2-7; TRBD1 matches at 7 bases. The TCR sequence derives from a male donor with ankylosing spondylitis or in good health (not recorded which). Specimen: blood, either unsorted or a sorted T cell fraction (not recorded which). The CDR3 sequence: CSAPRQGPYEQYF. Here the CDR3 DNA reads TGCAGTGCCCCAAGACAGGGACCCTACGAGCAGTACTTC.